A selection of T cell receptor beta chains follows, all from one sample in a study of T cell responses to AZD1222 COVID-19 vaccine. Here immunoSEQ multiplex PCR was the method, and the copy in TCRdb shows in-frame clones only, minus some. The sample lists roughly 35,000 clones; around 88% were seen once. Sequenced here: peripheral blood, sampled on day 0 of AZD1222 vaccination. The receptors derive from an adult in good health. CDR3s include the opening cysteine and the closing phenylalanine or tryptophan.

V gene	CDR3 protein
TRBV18	CASSPTGTKYEQYF
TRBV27	CASSLFGANVLTF
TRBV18	CASSPPTLAGGRGEQFF
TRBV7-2	CASSLGPRSSGNTIYF
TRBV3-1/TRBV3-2	CASSSRQQYYGYTF
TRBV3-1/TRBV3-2	CASSQQLNQPQHF
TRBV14	CASSQDLRGNEQFF
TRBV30	CAWSLLEGAYEQYF
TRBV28	CASSLGGAPYNSPLHF
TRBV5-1	CASSLAGGQGRLDTEAFF
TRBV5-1	CASSLDVGGNTEAFF
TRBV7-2	CASSLAGTGMAKNIQYF
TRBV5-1	CASSLGGNTGELFF
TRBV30	CAWSGRPSGGGEQFF
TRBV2	CASTPLAGSSYNEQFF
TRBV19	CASSGSGTTQETQYF
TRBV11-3	CASSEGHPNTEAFF
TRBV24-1	CATSDSSQGEYQPQHF
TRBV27	CASSFYAATGELFF